Given below is one TCR beta chain in context. Its antigen is as yet unknown. Clones were read by immunoSEQ multiplex PCR, and TCRdb kept only the in-frame ones, dropping some. The sample holds roughly 26,000 clones, about 85% seen once. V lost 0 bases, J lost 5 bases, and 2 bases stayed unmatched. The CDR3 loop spans 14 amino acids. CDR1 SGDLS and CDR2 YYNGEE come from the germline V gene. This entry belongs to a study of OX40 agonist ivuxolimab in advanced cancers. At the level of the study: The dose-escalation cohort was around 83% male, with a mean age of around 54 years, ranging about 23 to 90.

Study-wide results and caveats: Partial responders at 0.1-3.0 mg/kg showed near-lowest clonal expansion.

The receptor comes from an adult with an advanced solid tumor such as melanoma, head and neck, liver or kidney cancer. Sequencing was performed on CD4+ or CD8+ T cells sorted from blood, taken in a trial of the OX40 agonist ivuxolimab. The V gene is TRBV9, the J gene TRBJ1-5; 7 bases are a match to TRBD1. The CDR3 loop reads CASSVGGTDQPQHF. DNA for the CDR3: TGTGCCAGCAGCGTAGGGGGGACAGATCAGCCCCAGCATTTT.